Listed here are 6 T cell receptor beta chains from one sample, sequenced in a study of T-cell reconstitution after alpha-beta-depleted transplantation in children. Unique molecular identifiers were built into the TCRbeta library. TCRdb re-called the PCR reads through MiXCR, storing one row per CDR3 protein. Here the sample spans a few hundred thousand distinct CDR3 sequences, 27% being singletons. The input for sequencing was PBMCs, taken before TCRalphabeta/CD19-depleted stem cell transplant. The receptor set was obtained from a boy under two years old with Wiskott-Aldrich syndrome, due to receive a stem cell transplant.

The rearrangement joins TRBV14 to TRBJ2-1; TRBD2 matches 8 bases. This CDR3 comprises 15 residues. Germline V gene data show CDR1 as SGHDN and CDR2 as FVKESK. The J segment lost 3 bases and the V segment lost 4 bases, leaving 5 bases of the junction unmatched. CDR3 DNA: TGTGCCAGCAGCCTCCGTAGCGGGATCTACAATGAGCAGTTCTTC. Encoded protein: CASSLRSGIYNEQFF.

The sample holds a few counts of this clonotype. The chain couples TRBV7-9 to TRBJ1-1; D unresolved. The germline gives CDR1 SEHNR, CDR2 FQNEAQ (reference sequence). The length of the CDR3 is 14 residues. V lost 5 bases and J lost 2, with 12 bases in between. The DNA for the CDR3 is TGTGCCAGCAGCGGGCGGACGGTTAACACTGAAGCTTTCTTT. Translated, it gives CASSGRTVNTEAFF.

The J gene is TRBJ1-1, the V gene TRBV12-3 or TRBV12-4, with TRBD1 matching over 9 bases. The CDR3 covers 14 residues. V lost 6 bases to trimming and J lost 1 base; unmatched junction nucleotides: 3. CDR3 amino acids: CASRLTGGNTEAFF. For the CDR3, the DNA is TGTGCCAGCAGACTGACAGGGGGGAACACTGAAGCTTTCTTT.

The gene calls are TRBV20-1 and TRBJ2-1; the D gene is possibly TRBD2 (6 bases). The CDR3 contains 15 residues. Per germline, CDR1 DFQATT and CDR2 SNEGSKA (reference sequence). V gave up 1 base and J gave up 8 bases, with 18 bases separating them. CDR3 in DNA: TGCAGTGCTAGAGTGTCCGGGAGATTATGCCATGAGCAGTTCTTC. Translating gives CSARVSGRLCHEQFF.

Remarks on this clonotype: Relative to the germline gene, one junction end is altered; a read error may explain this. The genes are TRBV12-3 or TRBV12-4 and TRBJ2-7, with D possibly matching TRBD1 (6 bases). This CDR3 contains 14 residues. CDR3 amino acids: CASSLASGHYDQYF. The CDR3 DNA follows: TGTGCCAGCAGTTTAGCTTCGGGACACTACGACCAGTACTTC.

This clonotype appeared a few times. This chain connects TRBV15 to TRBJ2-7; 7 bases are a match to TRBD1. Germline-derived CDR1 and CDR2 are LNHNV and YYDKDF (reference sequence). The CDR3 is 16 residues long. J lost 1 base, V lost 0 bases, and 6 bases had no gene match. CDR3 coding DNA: TGTGCCACCAGCAGAGATCCGGGGACAGCTTCCTACGAGCAGTACTTC. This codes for CATSRDPGTASYEQYF.